This T cell receptor (beta chain) was recovered during a study of blood T cell repertoires in COVID-19. V lost 3 bases and J lost 1, with 6 bases in between. CDR3 length: 13 amino acids. Germline CDR1 and CDR2: SGHAT and FQDESV (reference sequence). Patients of the Seattle cohort, enrolled during active infection, were followed longitudinally. How the authors handled the data: Scientists estimated how many nucleated cells there were by amplifying reference gene primers. Measured with immunoSEQ multiplex PCR; TCRdb has only the in-frame clones, and not every one. The DNA was the basis for D and trimming; V, J and clone size are from that table. The sample contains tens of thousands of clones, around four fifths of which appear only once.

This rearrangement joins TRBV11-1 to TRBJ2-5, with D tentatively TRBD2 (5 bases). This receptor was identified in a man aged 25 to 45 with COVID-19, enrolled during active disease. The sample was peripheral blood. The CDR3 DNA reads TGTGCCAGCAGCTTCGAGGGCCAAGAGACCCAGTACTTC. Amino acids: CASSFEGQETQYF.